Shown below are 20 T cell receptor beta chains from a single sample sequenced in a study of blood T cell repertoires in COVID-19. Clones were sequenced by immunoSEQ multiplex PCR, and TCRdb holds only the in-frame ones, with some missing. The top ten clones hold under 4% of a sample with approximately 190,000 clones, around 84% of them seen once. The sequencing input was PBMCs or T cells enriched from blood (not recorded which). These receptors all come from a young woman who had been exposed to COVID-19.

The chain links TRBV30 to TRBJ1-1; TRBD1 matches at 8 bases. Looked up from germline, CDR1 is GTSNPN and CDR2 is SVGIG (reference sequence). J gave up 4 bases and V 2 bases, and 9 bases lay outside the gene matches. The CDR3 is made up of 15 amino acids. The CDR3 here is CAWSLDRERGTEAFF. The CDR3 region has the DNA TGTGCCTGGAGTCTGGACAGGGAGAGAGGCACTGAAGCTTTCTTT.

The chain couples TRBV7-2 to TRBJ1-1; weak D call: TRBD1 (6 bases). Germline CDR1 reads SGHTA; CDR2 reads FQGNSA. V was pared by 3 bases and J by 11 bases, with 13 bases between. This CDR3 has 12 residues. CDR3 protein: CASSFWGQRAFF. The CDR3 DNA sequence: TGTGCCAGCAGCTTTTGGGGGCAAAGGGCTTTCTTT.

The chain carries TRBV19 and TRBJ1-1; tentative D call: TRBD1 (5 bases). Trimming took off 1 base at V and 3 bases at J, with 9 bases between the two ends. The CDR3 is made up of 14 amino acids. Per the germline V gene, CDR1 is LNHDA and CDR2 is SQIVND (reference sequence). DNA for the CDR3: TGTGCCAGTAGTATAGGGCAGGGCTACACTGAAGCTTTCTTT. Encoded protein: CASSIGQGYTEAFF.

This chain connects TRBV7-2 to TRBJ2-7; D is perhaps TRBD2 (5 bases). The V and J ends lost 2 bases and 0 bases respectively, with 17 bases between them. Germline assignment: CDR1 SGHTA and CDR2 FQGNSA. The CDR3 extends over 17 amino acids. The CDR3 spells CASSLLGLDRGSYEQYF. The CDR3 DNA reads TGTGCCAGCAGCTTACTCGGGCTGGACCGGGGCTCCTACGAGCAGTACTTC.

This chain joins TRBV15 and TRBJ2-7; 7 nucleotides agree with TRBD1. Germline assignment: CDR1 LNHNV and CDR2 YYDKDF (reference sequence). Germline trimming cut 0 bases from V and 2 bases from J; bases unmatched to any gene: 16. This CDR3 region has 19 residues. The DNA of the CDR3 is TGTGCCACCAGCAGAGATCCCCCCGCTAAGACAGGGAAAACCTACGAGCAGTACTTC. Protein: CATSRDPPAKTGKTYEQYF.

This chain connects TRBV24-1 to TRBJ2-5; tentative D call: TRBD2 (5 bases). Germline CDR1 KGHDR, CDR2 SFDVKD. The CDR3 contains 16 residues. Between the trimmed V and J ends, which lost 2 bases and 3 bases, there was a span of 15 bases. In nucleotides, the CDR3 is TGTGCCACCAGTGATTCCCGGAATAGCGTAAAAGAGACCCAGTACTTC. It is translated as CATSDSRNSVKETQYF.

The chain combines TRBV7-2 with TRBJ1-4; D remains ambiguous. The V end was cut by 5 bases, the J end by 5 bases, with 6 bases between. Germline CDR1 is SGHTA and CDR2 is FQGNSA. This CDR3 is built from 12 residues. As DNA, the CDR3 is TGTGCCAGCAGCCCCCTAAATGAAAAACTGTTTTTT. This translates into CASSPLNEKLFF.

This clone was recorded once. The rearrangement links TRBV12-3 or TRBV12-4 to TRBJ1-2; D is perhaps TRBD1 (5 bases). This CDR3 spans 12 amino acids. V lost 6 bases to trimming and J lost 14 bases, with 19 bases between them. CDR3 sequence (DNA): TGTGCCAGCAGCCTCACAGGAATCCAGCGAACCTTC. This encodes CASSLTGIQRTF.

The genes are TRBV7-8 and TRBJ1-4; TRBD1 matches at 7 bases. Germline trimming cut 4 bases from V and 8 bases from J; bases unmatched to any gene: 4. Germline V gene sequence: CDR1 SGHVS, CDR2 FQNEAQ. The CDR3 runs to 13 residues. In DNA, the CDR3 is TGTGCCAGCAGCTGGGGACAGCGAGAAAAACTGTTTTTT. This encodes CASSWGQREKLFF.

The rearrangement joins TRBV12-3 or TRBV12-4 to TRBJ1-1, with D maybe TRBD1 (6 bases). V shed 3 bases and J shed 9 bases, with 14 bases lying between them. This CDR3 has 13 amino acids. In DNA form, the CDR3 reads TGTGCCAGCAGTTTCGGCACCCAGGGGAAAGCTTTCTTT. Protein product: CASSFGTQGKAFF.

This clone was found once. The same CDR3 can be traced to other DNA sequences in this sample. V usage is TRBV11-2 and J usage is TRBJ2-3; D is unresolved. The CDR3 totals 13 residues. The germline gives CDR1 SGHAT, CDR2 FQNNGV. The V gene lost 2 bases and the J gene lost 0 bases, with 3 bases spanning the gap. CDR3 sequence (DNA): TGTGCCAGCAGCTTACTCAGCACAGATACGCAGTATTTT. This codes for CASSLLSTDTQYF.

This chain joins TRBV24-1 and TRBJ2-3, with 10 positions matching TRBD2. CDR1 and CDR2 from the germline V gene are KGHDR and SFDVKD. This CDR3 contains 13 residues. V shed 7 bases and J 3 bases; nucleotides not matched to a gene: 0. CDR3 DNA: TGTGCCACCAGAGCGGGGGGGACAGATACGCAGTATTTT. This translates into CATRAGGTDTQYF.

CDR3 in amino acids: CASSLEVGFLTF. The CDR3 region has the DNA TGTGCCAGCAGCCTCGAGGTCGGGTTCCTGACCTTC. V is TRBV12-3 or TRBV12-4 and J is TRBJ1-2; no definite D call. The CDR3 contains 12 residues. The V end was cut by 6 bases, the J end by 14 bases, with 19 bases between.

The V gene is TRBV4-1, the J gene TRBJ2-2; maybe TRBD2 (6 bases). The CDR3 sequence is 16 residues long. Germline V gene sequence: CDR1 MGHRA, CDR2 YSYEKL. V shed 4 bases and J shed 0 bases, with 12 bases lying between them. The CDR3 coding sequence is TGCGCCAGCAGCCTCGGAGGGTCCGCGAACACCGGGGAGCTGTTTTTT. It encodes CASSLGGSANTGELFF.

This clone showed up just a few times. The rearrangement links TRBV29-1 to TRBJ1-4, with D perhaps matching TRBD1 (5 bases). V lost 7 bases and J 8 bases, leaving 20 bases between the germline ends. This CDR3 is 14 amino acids long. Germline CDR1 and CDR2: SQVTM and ANQGSEA. The CDR3 region is CSAVSSGGREKLFF. For the CDR3, the DNA is TGCAGCGCCGTCTCCAGCGGGGGAAGAGAAAAACTGTTTTTT.

The chain links TRBV10-1 to TRBJ1-5; no definite D call. This CDR3 has 13 residues. Trimming pared 9 bases from V and 6 bases from J, leaving 15 bases between. Germline CDR1 reads WNHNN; CDR2 reads SYGVQD (reference sequence). The CDR3 region has the DNA TGCGCCAGTGTGGGGTTGGAGGGTCAGCCCCAGCATTTT. Translating gives CASVGLEGQPQHF.

The chain links TRBV9 to TRBJ1-5; tentatively, D is TRBD1 (5 bases). The CDR3 is 15 amino acids. V lost 7 bases, J lost 2 bases, and 16 bases lay in between. In germline, CDR1 is SGDLS, CDR2 YYNGEE. This CDR3 is CASSQDGWGNQPQHF. The CDR3 DNA is TGTGCCAGCTCACAGGACGGCTGGGGCAATCAGCCCCAGCATTTT.

The rearrangement joins TRBV29-1 to TRBJ2-1; 8 bases align to TRBD1. CDR1 SQVTM and CDR2 ANQGSEA come from the germline V gene. Losses at the gene ends were 7 bases for V and 6 bases for J; bases not matched to a gene: 8. The CDR3 totals 13 residues. In DNA form, the CDR3 reads TGCAGCGCGGACAGGGAAGTCTTCAATGAGCAGTTCTTC. Protein product: CSADREVFNEQFF.

The rearrangement uses TRBV4-2 and TRBJ1-1; D is unclear. Germline-derived CDR1 and CDR2 are LGHNA and YNFKEQ. Trimming shortened V by 6 bases and J by 5 bases, and 10 bases separated the two germline ends. The CDR3 is made up of 12 amino acids. The CDR3 region has the DNA TGTGCCAGCAGAATCGAGAGGACTGAAGCTTTCTTT. Protein: CASRIERTEAFF.

The chain recombines TRBV6-2 or TRBV6-3 with TRBJ2-3; D perhaps matches TRBD1 (7 bases). The V gene lost 2 bases and the J gene lost 8 bases, with 11 bases spanning the gap. Germline CDR1 reads MNHEY; CDR2 reads SVGEGT. There are 13 residues in the CDR3. The CDR3 loop reads CASSYGTAGTQYF. In DNA, the CDR3 is TGTGCCAGCAGTTACGGGACAGCGGGTACGCAGTATTTT.